The 13 T cell receptor beta chains below all came from one sample that was sequenced in a study of T-cell reconstitution after alpha-beta-depleted transplantation in children. Library preparation (for TCRbeta) was performed with unique molecular identifiers. TCRdb reanalysed the PCR reads using MiXCR and keeps one entry per CDR3 protein. The sample holds hundreds of thousands of distinct CDR3 sequences; 15% to 20% are singletons and the top ten take roughly two fifths. The sequenced sample was PBMCs, mostly from graft donor cells, obtained 360 days after TCRalphabeta/CD19-depleted stem cell transplant. The receptor source for this set is a male patient aged 2-9 years who had a stem cell transplant for acute lymphoblastic leukemia, so the T cells may come from the graft donor.

This clonotype was seen a few times. This rearrangement joins TRBV6-5 to TRBJ1-4; 7 bases are a match to TRBD1. CDR3 length equals 16 residues. Per the germline V gene, CDR1 is MNHEY and CDR2 is SVGAGI. V shed 0 bases and J 2 bases; nucleotides not matched to a gene: 3. Written as DNA, the CDR3 is TGTGCCAGCAGTTACTCGCCGGGACAGACTAATGAAAAACTGTTTTTT. Translating gives CASSYSPGQTNEKLFF.

This clonotype was recorded at least ten times. V gene TRBV4-1 combines with J gene TRBJ2-1, with 9 bases lining up with TRBD2. J was trimmed by 0 bases and V by 0 bases; bases with no gene match: 15. Germline assignment: CDR1 MGHRA and CDR2 YSYEKL. The CDR3 totals 21 residues. CDR3 coding DNA: TGCGCCAGCAGCCAAGATAGACGACTAGCGGAAAATCGGGGCTCCTACAATGAGCAGTTCTTC. It encodes CASSQDRRLAENRGSYNEQFF.

This chain connects TRBV25-1 to TRBJ2-7; D perhaps matches TRBD1 (9 bases). CDR1 is MGHDK and CDR2 is SYGVNS in the germline V gene. V dropped 7 bases and J dropped 3 bases, with 22 bases sitting between them. This CDR3 has 16 residues. CDR3 in amino acids: CASTTGGSGGNYEQYF. In DNA, the CDR3 is TGTGCCAGCACCACAGGGGGCAGCGGGGGCAACTACGAGCAGTACTTC.

This rearrangement joins TRBV20-1 to TRBJ2-1; no reliable D call. This CDR3 contains 13 residues. V dropped 7 bases and J dropped 6 bases, with 16 bases sitting between them. CDR1 and CDR2 from the germline V gene are DFQATT and SNEGSKA (reference sequence). CDR3 region: CSVPMRRVNEQFF. CDR3 nucleotide sequence: TGCAGTGTCCCCATGAGAAGGGTCAATGAGCAGTTCTTC.

This chain joins TRBV20-1 and TRBJ1-5, with D possibly matching TRBD1 (5 bases). Per the germline V gene, CDR1 is DFQATT and CDR2 is SNEGSKA (reference sequence). The CDR3 has 15 amino acids. Between the trimmed V and J ends, which lost 0 bases and 7 bases, there was a span of 16 bases. The CDR3 here is CSARDFVGGGQPQHF. Here the CDR3 DNA reads TGCAGTGCTAGAGATTTTGTGGGGGGTGGGCAGCCCCAGCATTTT.

In this sample, this clonotype turned up a few times. The chain uses TRBV28 and TRBJ1-5, with D perhaps TRBD1 (6 bases). V lost 3 bases and J lost 1, with 13 bases in between. Germline values: CDR1 MDHEN, CDR2 SYDVKM. This CDR3 contains 16 residues. The CDR3 DNA is TGTGCCAGCAGTTTTCGGTCAGGGGCCAGCAATCAGCCCCAGCATTTT. Translated, it gives CASSFRSGASNQPQHF. The full variable domain, with the rest looked up from reference TRBV28 and TRBJ1-5, is DVKVTQSSRYLVKRTGEKVFLECVQDMDHENMFWYRQDPGLGLRLIYFSYDVKMKEKGDIPEGYSVSREKKERFSLILESASTNQTSMYLCASSFRSGASNQPQHFGDGTRLSIL.

The V and J genes are TRBV12-3 or TRBV12-4 and TRBJ2-7, with 7 bases matching TRBD1. The V and J ends lost 5 bases and 4 bases, in that order; junction bases with no gene match: 5. This CDR3 is 13 amino acids long. CDR3 sequence: CASSPRQGYEQYF. The CDR3 nucleotides are TGTGCCAGCAGTCCCCGACAGGGTTACGAGCAGTACTTC.

This clonotype was recorded many times. The rearrangement joins TRBV20-1 to TRBJ2-1; TRBD2 is a possible D gene (5 bases). CDR3 size: 14 residues. The germline V gene encodes CDR1 DFQATT and CDR2 SNEGSKA (reference sequence). V was pared by 2 bases and J by 4 bases, with 12 bases between. In nucleotides, the CDR3 is TGCAGTGCTAGATTTGGGCTAGCTTACAATGAGCAGTTCTTC. Translation: CSARFGLAYNEQFF.

This clonotype showed up just a few times. V is TRBV29-1 and J is TRBJ1-3, with D perhaps TRBD1 (5 bases). Trimming took off 1 base at V and 0 bases at J, with 13 bases between the two ends. The CDR3 consists of 16 residues. Per germline, CDR1 SQVTM and CDR2 ANQGSEA. In DNA, the CDR3 is TGCAGCGTTGAAGTAGGGACCGCCGACTCTGGAAACACCATATATTTT. It translates to CSVEVGTADSGNTIYF.

V usage is TRBV9 and J usage is TRBJ2-5; maybe TRBD2 (6 bases). Germline assignment: CDR1 SGDLS and CDR2 YYNGEE. V gave up 3 bases and J gave up 4 bases, with 28 bases separating them. CDR3 size: 19 residues. The CDR3 nucleotides read TGTGCCAGCAGCGAGGGTGGCACAGGTGGAGGGAGAATGCGAGAGACCCAGTACTTC. Residues: CASSEGGTGGGRMRETQYF.

The V and J genes are TRBV2 and TRBJ2-7; 8 bases match TRBD2. CDR3 length equals 15 residues. Germline trimming cut 3 bases from V and 4 bases from J; bases unmatched to any gene: 8. Germline CDR1 reads SNHLY; CDR2 reads FYNNEI. CDR3 coding DNA: TGTGCCAGCAGTGATCGGGGCGGGAGGATTTACGAGCAGTACTTC. Translated, it gives CASSDRGGRIYEQYF.

This clonotype was found a few times. The CDR3 region has the DNA TGCAGTGCTAGAGGACTAGTGCAAGAGACCCAGTACTTC. It translates to CSARGLVQETQYF. The chain has TRBV20-1 and TRBJ2-5; the D gene is possibly TRBD2 (6 bases). Trimming took off 1 base at V and 2 bases at J, with 8 bases between the two ends. The germline V gene encodes CDR1 DFQATT and CDR2 SNEGSKA (reference sequence). CDR3 length: 13 amino acids.

The V gene is TRBV11-2, the J gene TRBJ2-3, with D hard to call. The germline gives CDR1 SGHAT, CDR2 FQNNGV. The CDR3 runs to 12 residues. V lost 7 bases and J 6 bases, leaving 11 bases between the germline ends. The CDR3 here is CASTIDGDTQYF. In DNA form, the CDR3 reads TGTGCCAGCACCATAGACGGGGATACGCAGTATTTT. Looking up the rest from reference TRBV11-2 and TRBJ2-3 gives the full variable domain: EAGVAQSPRYKIIEKRQSVAFWCNPISGHATLYWYQQILGQGPKLLIQFQNNGVVDDSQLPKDRFSAERLKGVDSTLKIQPAKLEDSAVYLCASTIDGDTQYFGPGTRLTVL.